The rows below give T cell receptor beta chains drawn from one sample of a study of shared T cell receptors in the human thymus. TCRdb's copy holds only in-frame clones and misses some; the assay was immunoSEQ multiplex PCR. The repertoire holds about 610,000 clones, with around 87% as singletons. Separately, the same data were catalogued under a study of human thymus T cells.

Material: thymocytes. These receptors originate from a boy in the first two years of life with a congenital heart defect. CDR3s include the opening cysteine and the closing phenylalanine or tryptophan. The order of the fields is clone size, J gene, V gene, D gene, CDR3 protein, CDR3 DNA. The D gene is left open where the match is weak. Rows give clone size only sometimes, using once, few, many, or a class for an expanded clone.

size: -
J: TRBJ2-7
V: TRBV5-4
D: TRBD1
CDR3: CASSLEGTGFDEQYF
DNA: TGTGCCAGCAGCTTGGAGGGGACAGGGTTCGACGAGCAGTACTTC

size: once
J: TRBJ2-3
V: TRBV10-2
D: TRBD2
CDR3: CASSGLSGRADTQYF
DNA: TGCGCCAGCAGTGGACTTAGCGGGAGGGCAGATACGCAGTATTTT

size: -
J: TRBJ1-2
V: TRBV25-1
D: -
CDR3: CASSGDRRDGYTF
DNA: TGTGCCAGCAGCGGGGACCGGAGGGACGGCTACACCTTC

size: few
J: TRBJ1-2
V: TRBV7-2
D: TRBD1
CDR3: CASSPKQQGALGYTF
DNA: TGTGCCAGCAGCCCCAAACAGCAGGGGGCTTTGGGCTACACCTTC

size: -
J: TRBJ2-1
V: TRBV7-6
D: TRBD2
CDR3: CASSARAGGPNEQFF
DNA: TGTGCCAGCAGCGCCAGAGCGGGAGGGCCTAATGAGCAGTTCTTC

size: -
J: TRBJ2-7
V: TRBV2
D: -
CDR3: CASSRNLTPSYEQYF
DNA: TGTGCCAGCAGCCGAAACCTGACACCCTCCTACGAGCAGTACTTC

size: -
J: TRBJ2-7
V: TRBV11-2
D: TRBD2
CDR3: CASSILGLAPNGRPYEQYF
DNA: TGTGCCAGCAGCATACTCGGACTAGCGCCAAACGGCCGTCCCTACGAGCAGTACTTC

size: -
J: TRBJ2-7
V: TRBV27
D: TRBD1
CDR3: CASSPLEDRDYEQYF
DNA: TGTGCCAGCAGCCCCCTAGAGGACAGGGATTACGAGCAGTACTTC

size: -
J: TRBJ1-2
V: TRBV28
D: -
CDR3: CASSLVDRPYGYTF
DNA: TGTGCCAGCAGTTTAGTTGACAGACCCTATGGCTACACCTTC

size: -
J: TRBJ2-7
V: TRBV7-9
D: -
CDR3: CASSPTPWSYEQYF
DNA: TGTGCCAGCAGCCCGACTCCCTGGTCCTACGAGCAGTACTTC

size: -
J: TRBJ2-7
V: TRBV10-2
D: -
CDR3: CASSLGPAGSYEQYF
DNA: TGCGCCAGCAGTCTCGGACCGGCGGGATCCTACGAGCAGTACTTC

size: -
J: TRBJ2-5
V: TRBV7-2
D: -
CDR3: CASSFRGGGETQYF
DNA: TGTGCCAGCAGCTTTAGGGGAGGGGGAGAGACCCAGTACTTC

size: -
J: TRBJ1-1
V: TRBV10-2
D: -
CDR3: CATLQGNTEAFF
DNA: TGCGCCACCCTACAGGGAAACACTGAAGCTTTCTTT

size: -
J: TRBJ1-2
V: TRBV6-1
D: -
CDR3: CATVLSGEVVGYTF
DNA: TGTGCCACAGTTCTTTCAGGGGAAGTCGTTGGCTACACCTTC

size: -
J: TRBJ1-3
V: TRBV6-1
D: -
CDR3: CASSPGFSGNTIYF
DNA: TGTGCCAGCAGTCCAGGGTTCTCTGGAAACACCATATATTTT

size: -
J: TRBJ2-3
V: TRBV2
D: TRBD2
CDR3: CASLGPSGRARDTQYF
DNA: TGTGCCAGCCTCGGACCCAGCGGGAGGGCCCGGGATACGCAGTATTTT

size: -
J: TRBJ2-7
V: TRBV4-1
D: -
CDR3: CASSPEYPISYEQYF
DNA: TGCGCCAGCAGCCCCGAGTACCCAATCTCCTACGAGCAGTACTTC

size: -
J: TRBJ2-5
V: TRBV5-1
D: -
CDR3: CASSRRARQETQYF
DNA: TGCGCCAGCAGCCGGCGGGCCCGACAAGAGACCCAGTACTTC

size: -
J: TRBJ2-1
V: TRBV7-3
D: -
CDR3: CASSETDYNEQFF
DNA: TGTGCCAGCAGCGAGACAGATTACAATGAGCAGTTCTTC

size: -
J: TRBJ2-1
V: TRBV27
D: -
CDR3: CASSLSLVFGSYNEQFF
DNA: TGTGCCAGCAGTCTGTCACTAGTTTTCGGCTCCTACAATGAGCAGTTCTTC

size: -
J: TRBJ2-7
V: TRBV15
D: -
CDR3: CATSRDYPPLERYEQYF
DNA: TGTGCCACCAGCAGAGATTACCCTCCCCTAGAGCGGTACGAGCAGTACTTC

size: -
J: TRBJ2-7
V: TRBV4-1
D: -
CDR3: CASSQDQAGCEQYF
DNA: TGCGCCAGCAGCCAAGACCAGGCGGGGTGCGAGCAGTACTTC

size: -
J: TRBJ2-1
V: TRBV29-1
D: -
CDR3: CSVPPLSGGNNEQFF
DNA: TGCAGCGTCCCGCCCCTTAGCGGTGGGAACAATGAGCAGTTCTTC

size: once
J: TRBJ1-1
V: TRBV29-1
D: -
CDR3: CSVEGKGRRAFF
DNA: TGCAGCGTTGAAGGAAAAGGCAGGAGGGCTTTCTTT

size: -
J: TRBJ2-1
V: TRBV9
D: TRBD2
CDR3: CASSPRTGGWNEQFF
DNA: TGTGCCAGCAGCCCTCGGACGGGAGGGTGGAATGAGCAGTTCTTC

size: -
J: TRBJ2-3
V: TRBV11-2
D: TRBD2
CDR3: CASSLVLAGFTLTDTQYF
DNA: TGTGCCAGCAGCTTAGTGCTAGCGGGTTTTACTCTAACAGATACGCAGTATTTT

size: -
J: TRBJ1-5
V: TRBV4-1
D: -
CDR3: CASSQEAGFHQPQHF
DNA: TGCGCCAGCAGCCAAGAAGCCGGGTTCCATCAGCCCCAGCATTTT

size: -
J: TRBJ1-3
V: TRBV30
D: -
CDR3: CAWSVPGQPSGNTIYF
DNA: TGTGCCTGGAGTGTACCTGGACAGCCCTCTGGAAACACCATATATTTT

size: -
J: TRBJ2-1
V: TRBV9
D: -
CDR3: CASSVRGGGQDEQFF
DNA: TGTGCCAGCAGCGTGAGAGGGGGAGGGCAGGATGAGCAGTTCTTC

size: -
J: TRBJ2-1
V: TRBV5-1
D: TRBD1
CDR3: CASSVRTGDHNEQFF
DNA: TGCGCCAGCAGTGTCAGGACAGGGGACCACAATGAGCAGTTCTTC

size: -
J: TRBJ1-5
V: TRBV6-6
D: TRBD1
CDR3: CASSYRDRGSNQPQHF
DNA: TGTGCCAGCAGTTACCGGGACAGGGGGAGCAATCAGCCCCAGCATTTT

size: -
J: TRBJ1-5
V: TRBV6-1
D: -
CDR3: CASSPEASNQPQHF
DNA: TGTGCCAGCAGTCCCGAGGCTAGCAATCAGCCCCAGCATTTT

size: few
J: TRBJ2-1
V: TRBV15
D: -
CDR3: CATNPSGGGLRRSYNEQFF
DNA: TGTGCCACCAACCCGTCGGGGGGCGGGCTACGAAGGTCCTACAATGAGCAGTTCTTC

size: -
J: TRBJ2-2
V: TRBV5-4
D: -
CDR3: CASSLEGWYGELFF
DNA: TGTGCCAGCAGCTTGGAGGGGTGGTACGGGGAGCTGTTTTTT

size: -
J: TRBJ2-1
V: TRBV4-3
D: -
CDR3: CASSQAPGRGNNEQFF
DNA: TGCGCCAGCAGCCAAGCACCGGGACGGGGGAACAATGAGCAGTTCTTC

size: -
J: TRBJ2-7
V: TRBV6-5
D: -
CDR3: CASSPPPGNAYEQYF
DNA: TGTGCCAGCAGTCCCCCCCCCGGGAATGCCTACGAGCAGTACTTC

size: few
J: TRBJ2-7
V: TRBV28
D: TRBD1
CDR3: CASSPTSGTGIHEQYF
DNA: TGTGCCAGCAGCCCCACTTCCGGGACAGGGATACACGAGCAGTACTTC

size: -
J: TRBJ2-3
V: TRBV4-3
D: -
CDR3: CASSRRQFHTDTQYF
DNA: TGCGCCAGCAGCCGCAGACAGTTTCATACAGATACGCAGTATTTT

size: -
J: TRBJ2-7
V: TRBV4-2
D: -
CDR3: CASSQGGTPGPEQYF
DNA: TGTGCCAGCAGCCAAGGAGGGACTCCGGGGCCCGAGCAGTACTTC

size: -
J: TRBJ2-2
V: TRBV15
D: -
CDR3: CATLAGNTGELFF
DNA: TGTGCCACGTTGGCGGGGAACACCGGGGAGCTGTTTTTT

size: -
J: TRBJ2-1
V: TRBV5-1
D: -
CDR3: CASSPRPLSSYNEQFF
DNA: TGCGCCAGCAGCCCCCGCCCCCTGAGCTCCTACAATGAGCAGTTCTTC

size: -
J: TRBJ2-7
V: TRBV28
D: -
CDR3: CASSQTSRKDYEQYF
DNA: TGTGCCAGCAGTCAAACTAGCCGTAAGGACTACGAGCAGTACTTC

size: -
J: TRBJ1-5
V: TRBV6-1
D: -
CDR3: CASRGTPPQNQPQHF
DNA: TGTGCCAGCAGGGGGACACCTCCACAGAATCAGCCCCAGCATTTT

size: -
J: TRBJ2-1
V: TRBV18
D: -
CDR3: CASSSWTAKNREQFF
DNA: TGTGCCAGCTCATCTTGGACAGCTAAGAATCGTGAGCAGTTCTTC

size: few
J: TRBJ2-5
V: TRBV5-6
D: TRBD2
CDR3: CASRRTSGRETQYF
DNA: TGTGCCAGCAGAAGGACTAGCGGGAGAGAGACCCAGTACTTC